A single sample is the source of the 18 T cell receptor beta chains below, sequenced in a study of cytotoxic CD8 clonotypes in ibrutinib-treated CLL. Sequenced by immunoSEQ multiplex PCR; TCRdb stores in-frame clones only, minus some. Here the sample spans about 150,000 clones, about 75% being singletons. Here the sequenced sample was PBMCs, taken after 24 months of ibrutinib treatment. The receptors stem from a human donor with chronic lymphocytic leukemia.

V usage is TRBV18 and J usage is TRBJ2-7; D is unclear. CDR1 is KGHSH, CDR2 LQKENI, per germline. The length of the CDR3 is 16 residues. The germline V and J ends were trimmed by 3 bases and 3 bases, with 18 bases remaining between them. CDR3 DNA sequence: TGTGCCAGCTCACCGTTTAGTCTGGGAAAAGGCTACGAGCAGTACTTC. The encoded protein is CASSPFSLGKGYEQYF.

This clone was recorded a few times. This CDR3 is also generated by other DNA sequences in the sample. The rearrangement uses TRBV6-6 and TRBJ1-2; D unresolved. This CDR3 comprises 11 residues. Germline CDR1 is MNHNY and CDR2 is SVGAGI (reference sequence). Deletions cut 6 bases from V and 8 bases from J, with 10 bases between. The CDR3 loop is CASSPQGGYTF. In DNA form, the CDR3 reads TGTGCCAGCAGCCCACAAGGGGGCTACACCTTC.

The chain joins TRBV4-2 to TRBJ2-2; no definite D call. Trimming cost V 1 base and J 4 bases, with 4 bases left between them. The CDR3 loop spans 13 amino acids. Germline V lookup: CDR1 LGHNA, CDR2 YNFKEQ. The CDR3: CASSQGGTGELFF. CDR3 coding DNA: TGTGCCAGCAGCCAAGGGGGCACCGGGGAGCTGTTTTTT.

The DNA of the CDR3 is TGTGCCAGCAGCACCTGGGACGTGCGGCCCCAGCATTTT. Residues: CASSTWDVRPQHF. The rearrangement uses TRBV6-1 and TRBJ1-5, with D perhaps matching TRBD1 (5 bases). V lost 6 bases and J 9 bases, leaving 15 bases between the germline ends. The CDR3 runs to 13 residues. CDR1 MNHNS and CDR2 SASEGT come from the germline V gene.

Only a few counts were recorded for this clone. The chain employs TRBV19 and TRBJ1-2, with TRBD1 identical over 8 bases. The trim removed 0 bases at V and 4 bases at J, leaving 10 bases unmatched. The CDR3 covers 17 residues. The germline CDR1 and CDR2 sequences are LNHDA and SQIVND (reference sequence). The CDR3 sequence: CASSIDPPGTGVYGYTF. CDR3 DNA: TGTGCCAGTAGTATAGATCCCCCCGGGACAGGCGTCTATGGCTACACCTTC. The full variable domain, with the rest looked up from reference TRBV19 and TRBJ1-2, is DGGITQSPKYLFRKEGQNVTLSCEQNLNHDAMYWYRQDPGQGLRLIYYSQIVNDFQKGDIAEGYSVSREKKESFPLTVTSAQKNPTAFYLCASSIDPPGTGVYGYTFGSGTRLTVV.

The V gene is TRBV9, the J gene TRBJ2-1, with 7 bases matching TRBD2. Germline values: CDR1 SGDLS, CDR2 YYNGEE. V lost 0 bases and J lost 0; bases outside the gene matches: 3. The CDR3 is 16 residues long. CDR3 protein: CASSVGVAGSYNEQFF. The CDR3 DNA reads as TGTGCCAGCAGCGTAGGGGTAGCGGGCTCCTACAATGAGCAGTTCTTC. Looking up the rest from reference TRBV9 and TRBJ2-1 gives the full variable domain: DSGVTQTPKHLITATGQRVTLRCSPRSGDLSVYWYQQSLDQGLQFLIQYYNGEERAKGNILERFSAQQFPDLHSELNLSSLELGDSALYFCASSVGVAGSYNEQFFGPGTRLTVL.

This rearrangement joins TRBV2 to TRBJ2-5; 7 bases fit TRBD2. Germline-derived CDR1 and CDR2 are SNHLY and FYNNEI. The CDR3 contains 13 residues. With V trimmed by 7 bases and J by 4 bases, 6 bases remained unmatched. CDR3 in amino acids: CASTPTSPETQYF. The CDR3 nucleotides are TGTGCCAGCACCCCGACTAGCCCAGAGACCCAGTACTTC. Filled out from reference TRBV2 and TRBJ2-5, the complete variable domain reads EPEVTQTPSHQVTQMGQEVILRCVPISNHLYFYWYRQILGQKVEFLVSFYNNEISEKSEIFDDQFSVERPDGSNFTLKIRSTKLEDSAMYFCASTPTSPETQYFGPGTRLLVL.

The chain uses TRBV5-1 and TRBJ2-2; D is uncertain. Trimming left V 0 bases short and J 1 base short, with 10 bases between. Germline V gives CDR1 SGHRS, CDR2 YFSETQ. The CDR3 extends over 16 amino acids. This CDR3 reads CASSLEVGRNTGELFF. DNA of the CDR3: TGCGCCAGCAGCTTGGAGGTGGGCAGGAACACCGGGGAGCTGTTTTTT.

This sequence joins TRBV5-4 and TRBJ2-7; D possibly matches TRBD1 or TRBD2 (5 bases each). V lost 4 bases and J 1 base, leaving 12 bases between the germline ends. Germline CDR1 reads SGHNT; CDR2 reads YYREEE (reference sequence). The CDR3 extends over 14 amino acids. For the CDR3, the DNA is TGTGCCAGCAGCACCTGGGACCTGTCCTACGAGCAGTACTTC. Translated, it gives CASSTWDLSYEQYF.

J is TRBJ2-7 and V is TRBV28; D remains ambiguous. Germline lookup yields CDR1 MDHEN and CDR2 SYDVKM. Between the trimmed V and J ends, which lost 3 bases and 0 bases, there was a span of 12 bases. The CDR3 totals 15 residues. In DNA form, the CDR3 reads TGTGCCAGCAGTTTGGGCCAGGTGTTCTCCTACGAGCAGTACTTC. Translation: CASSLGQVFSYEQYF.

This sequence joins TRBV18 and TRBJ2-7; D ambiguous. The V gene's germline CDR1 is KGHSH and CDR2 LQKENI. Trimming took 3 bases from V and 2 from J, leaving 14 bases between them. The length of the CDR3 is 15 residues. The CDR3 DNA follows: TGTGCCAGCTCACCCCACCCGGCAGCACCCTACGAGCAGTACTTC. Translation: CASSPHPAAPYEQYF. The complete variable domain, with remaining parts taken from reference TRBV18 and TRBJ2-7, reads NAGVMQNPRHLVRRRGQEARLRCSPMKGHSHVYWYRQLPEEGLKFMVYLQKENIIDESGMPKERFSAEFPKEGPSILRIQQVVRGDSAAYFCASSPHPAAPYEQYFGPGTRLTVT.

The rearrangement joins TRBV6-5 to TRBJ1-1; D not certain. This CDR3 is 11 amino acids long. Germline CDR1 MNHEY, CDR2 SVGAGI. The V and J ends lost 4 bases and 3 bases respectively, with 3 bases between them. CDR3: CASSWDTEAFF. The CDR3 DNA follows: TGTGCCAGCAGTTGGGACACTGAAGCTTTCTTT.

J is TRBJ2-1 and V is TRBV10-1; 11 bases are shared with TRBD2. CDR3 length equals 16 residues. Germline assignment: CDR1 WNHNN and CDR2 SYGVQD (reference sequence). The V segment lost 7 bases and the J segment 6 bases; nucleotides outside the gene matches: 11. This CDR3 reads CASTQGWLAGGNEQFF. CDR3 DNA: TGCGCCAGCACCCAGGGGTGGCTAGCGGGAGGCAATGAGCAGTTCTTC.

A remark on this clone: The sample has other DNA sequences that encode this CDR3 too. This chain uses TRBV20-1 with TRBJ2-3, with 7 bases fitting TRBD2. The length of the CDR3 is 11 residues. With V trimmed by 6 bases and J by 4 bases, 1 base remained unmatched. CDR1 and CDR2 from the germline V gene are DFQATT and SNEGSKA (reference sequence). DNA for the CDR3: TGCAGTGCGGGGGGGGCAGATACGCAGTATTTT. Translation: CSAGGADTQYF.

This chain connects TRBV11-2 to TRBJ2-1; 7 nucleotides align to TRBD1. Germline V CDR1 and CDR2: SGHAT, FQNNGV. CDR3 length equals 15 residues. Trimming cost V 5 bases and J 0 bases; bases outside gene matches: 4. This CDR3 is CASSKTGRSYNEQFF. The DNA of the CDR3 is TGTGCCAGCAGCAAGACAGGGCGCTCCTACAATGAGCAGTTCTTC. Full variable domain (rest looked up from reference TRBV11-2 and TRBJ2-1): EAGVAQSPRYKIIEKRQSVAFWCNPISGHATLYWYQQILGQGPKLLIQFQNNGVVDDSQLPKDRFSAERLKGVDSTLKIQPAKLEDSAVYLCASSKTGRSYNEQFFGPGTRLTVL.

This chain links TRBV27 with TRBJ1-2; 12 nucleotides line up with TRBD1. From germline, CDR1 is MNHEY and CDR2 SMNVEV (reference sequence). This CDR3 spans 14 amino acids. The junction had 7 bases not matched to a gene; V was cut back by 6 bases and J by 8 bases. This CDR3 reads CASSHPGTGGGYTF. CDR3 DNA sequence: TGTGCCAGCAGCCATCCCGGGACAGGGGGCGGCTACACCTTC.

The gene calls are TRBV19 and TRBJ1-2; 12 positions agree with TRBD1. Germline CDR1 and CDR2: LNHDA and SQIVND (reference sequence). Unmatched junction bases numbered 13, after V lost 5 bases and J lost 6 bases. This CDR3 contains 17 residues. The CDR3 bases are TGTGCCAGTAGTCGGCCCGGGACAGGGGGCTGGGGAGATGGCTACACCTTC. Protein: CASSRPGTGGWGDGYTF.

The chain couples TRBV5-1 to TRBJ2-1; the D gene is possibly TRBD1 (5 bases). Trimming pared 5 bases from V and 8 bases from J, leaving 14 bases between. This CDR3 region has 13 residues. Germline CDR1 and CDR2: SGHRS and YFSETQ. CDR3 DNA: TGCGCCAGCAGAGCTGACAGTTCCGATGAGCAGTTCTTC. This translates into CASRADSSDEQFF.